This T cell receptor (beta chain) was recorded in a study of blood T cell repertoires in COVID-19. Study information: There were acute and convalescent COVID-19 samples, and they came from the United States, Italy and Spain. The cDNA or gDNA used as material had been derived from T cells, B-cell-depleted T cells, or PBMCs.

Authors' processing steps: Amplification of reference gene primers was used by the study to estimate nucleated cell counts. Data came from immunoSEQ multiplex PCR; TCRdb stores just in-frame clones and leaves some out. The DNA was the basis for D and trimming; V, J and clone size are from that table. This table holds about 150,000 clones, more than 75% found once. After removal of 2 bases from V and 0 bases from J, the junction contained 5 bases not matched to a gene. The CDR3 runs to 16 residues. CDR1 is KGHSH and CDR2 is LQKENI in the germline V gene. The chain is built from TRBV18 and TRBJ1-2; TRBD1 aligns across 8 bases. The source material was peripheral blood. The TCR originated in a woman aged 50 to 60 with active or convalescent COVID-19. The CDR3 nucleotides read TGTGCCAGCTCACCATCGTGGGACAGGTCTAACTATGGCTACACCTTC. Amino acids: CASSPSWDRSNYGYTF.